This entry is about one T cell receptor beta chain. This clone was detected a few times. What antigen it recognizes has not been identified. Base qualities are missing; no much larger clone stands one base away. For CDR1 and CDR2, the germline V gene lists SGHTA and FQGNSA. V lost 5 bases and J lost 3 bases; the stretch between them is 8 bases long. Including the terminal cysteine and phenylalanine, the CDR3 comprises 12 residues. Here the CDR3 DNA is all that survives: 36 bases in frame from base 1. The cohort comprised fewer than 700 healthy bone marrow donors. All cohort members were sampled while nominally healthy, although unrecorded immune exposures were likely present. The donor was CMV seronegative and was included in the group of a few hundred seronegative cohort members. Each donor provided a peripheral blood sample, and peripheral blood mononuclear cells were used for TCR beta sequencing. The Qiagen DNeasy Blood Extraction Kit was used to extract genomic DNA from the blood cell samples.

The source of the sample is a study of cytomegalovirus exposure and HLA in healthy donors (dated by TCRdb to about 2017). Regarding the complete study: In an earlier analysis of about 560 of the donors, approximately 260 Gb of sequence data and 90 million to 130 million unique TCR beta sequences from 180 million or so T cells were reported. An early release that covered around 590 HLA-typed donors contained approximately 300 gigabases of sequencing data and approximately 85 million unique TCR sequences. Of the 300 to 450 genotyped donors, 70% to 90% were placed in the genetic ancestry cluster associated with self-reported Caucasian donors. The aim of the study was to test whether cataloging public T cell receptors could identify signatures of past pathogen exposure. The study used immunosequencing to profile the T cell repertoires of under 700 subjects and linked those repertoires to cytomegalovirus serostatus. In addition to the first cohort of 650 to 800 subjects, a separate validation cohort of about 120 different subjects was used. High-throughput TCR immunosequencing, statistical association of individual TCRs with disease status, and machine learning were combined to predict cytomegalovirus infection status. In a later analysis, previously published TCR beta repertoires from 550 to 700 donors were re-analyzed and high-resolution HLA genotyping was added so that TCR occurrence patterns could be studied. The later analysis used no new phenotypic data to find candidate immune exposures, relying instead on TCR beta sequences and their occurrence across donors. In an earlier analysis of 587 of the donors, high-throughput TCR beta sequencing was used to judge whether each TCR beta V gene segment behaved as functional or pseudogenic. Donor age, sex, ethnicity and CMV serostatus were compiled together with the repertoire data. A later genetic analysis used genome-wide SNP genotypes for 398 of the 666 donors, treating that subset as a discovery cohort. Every discovery cohort repertoire had been produced on one sequencing platform. Class I and class II HLA loci were covered by the typing at four-digit resolution. Typing coverage varied by locus: roughly 620-640 donors for A, B, C, DRB1 and DQB1; under 550 for DQA1; more than 600 for DPA1; approximately 470 for DPB1. A few DR-DQ haplotypes were treated as single units for association and clustering because of strong linkage in the cohort. Across approximately 400 genotyped donors of the cohort, an average of approximately 200,000 unique TCR beta nucleotide sequences per donor were sequenced, and approximately 17% of those sequences were non-productive.

The receptor library was made with the immunoSEQ multiplex PCR assay. For the multiplex PCR, a mixture combining 60 forward primers for TCR Vbeta segments and 13 reverse primers for TCR Jbeta segments was used. The CDR3 region of rearranged TCR beta genes was amplified from genomic DNA with a multiplex PCR assay. The Illumina HiSeq System was used to sequence the amplified TCR beta libraries as 87-base-pair reads. The authors' analysis ran thus. A later analysis tallied 75 million to 95 million unique TCR beta chains across the 700 or so repertoires, and some 10 million of those chains were shared by two or more donors. To remove PCR and sequencing errors, raw reads were error-corrected and collapsed into unique sequences using a nearest-neighbor algorithm that merged closely related sequences. To assign V, D and J gene segments, CDR3 sequences were aligned to IMGT reference sequences. For a sequence to be retained, at least a six-nucleotide match to both a V gene segment and a J gene segment was required. Rearrangements were classified as productive when the CDR3 lacked stop codons and remained in frame with V and J, and all other rearrangements were classified as non-productive. Following IMGT convention, CDR3 was defined as the stretch from the second conserved V-encoded cysteine to the conserved J-encoded phenylalanine. In an earlier analysis of some 550 of the donors, sequences lacking an unambiguous match to a single V gene segment were excluded. An earlier analysis of a few hundred of the donors called V segments functional above 56.7% productive rearrangements and segregating when the between-donor standard deviation exceeded 5%. A statistical classification framework was built for diagnosing cytomegalovirus status from the catalog of TCR beta chain sequences. In a later analysis, TCR nucleotide sequences were compared against IMGT/GENE-DB human TR gene sequences so that V and J genes could be assigned. Using the TCRdist pipeline, a later analysis assigned CDR3 sequences along with most-parsimonious VDJ recombination scenarios. In a later analysis, every TCR beta chain was defined by the combination of its CDR3 amino acid sequence and its V-gene family, and reads without a unique V-gene family were dropped. To address suspected cross-contamination and a sequencing artifact, a later analysis removed a few hundred highly shared, low-generation-probability nucleotide sequences. A later analysis calculated a clonal expansion index for each public chain from normalized within-repertoire ranks of inferred template counts. Generation probabilities in a later analysis came from a VDJ recombination model fitted to out-of-frame rearrangements, and those results were checked against IGoR. In a later analysis, hypergeometric tests were used to score TCR-TCR, TCR-HLA and TCR-CMV co-occurrence, with a repertoire-size bias correction applied to TCR pairs. A later analysis estimated false discovery rates by permuting HLA or CMV assignments 20 times. In a later analysis, co-occurring TCRs were grouped using DBSCAN, with TCRdist sequence similarity added in when clustering inside HLA-allele-positive subsets. Repertoires with fewer than 30,000 or more than 120,000 public chains, plus five repertoires with anomalous nucleotide sharing, were excluded from co-occurrence clustering. Entries here come from immuneACCESS through TCRdb and include only in-frame sequences with V and J called. Some clones fail to appear in such tables; in the studies checked, an unresolved V gene covers under half of the shortfall, and the cause of the remainder is unknown. The DNA gave D and trimming, while V, J and clone size come from that table. This sample has around 110,000 clones in its table, and about 86% of those were observed once. The ten largest clones add up to around 4.2% of the sample.

Findings and caveats that apply to the study as a whole: Immune exposure information for the cohort was limited to CMV serostatus. At a false discovery rate of 0.05, a later analysis linked 15,000 to 20,000 TCR beta sequences to specific HLA alleles. Some IMGT-functional V segments, including TRBV6-2 and TRBV6-3, could not be told apart with the 87-base-pair reads, so those segments were excluded. This cohort had only TCR beta chains sequenced, and the lack of alpha or paired-chain data limited which features could be detected. According to the authors, the approach could potentially be generalized to other disease states and immunological phenotypes. The classifier was reported to diagnose cytomegalovirus status with high specificity and sensitivity in both the original and validation cohorts. In a later genetic analysis, a missense DCLRE1C variant was associated with V-gene and J-gene trimming of TCR beta chains, and the association was replicated in an independent cohort. In a later analysis, HLA-associated TCR beta chains showed more clonal expansion and lower generation probabilities than non-associated chains that were equally common. Because HLA typing was missing for some donors at each locus, association tests included only the typed subset. In vitro tests confirmed that a few of the cytomegalovirus-associated TCR beta chains recognize cytomegalovirus antigens. Linkage disequilibrium might explain the correlated functional status among segregating V segments, but an unknown experimental factor could not be excluded. A total of 150 to 200 TCR beta chains were listed by the study as associated with cytomegalovirus. A later analysis reported that several top co-occurrence clusters appeared linked to parvovirus B19, influenza, CMV and Epstein-Barr virus. A cluster of highly shared sequence variants was judged likely to be a technical artifact of the sequencing pipeline. A later genetic analysis reported fewer N-insertions in productive TCRs among donors in an Asian-associated ancestry cluster than the approximately 700-donor mean. A further reported finding was that TCR beta sequences accurately predicted the HLA-A and HLA-B alleles for most subjects in the first cohort. Strong co-occurrence of HLA alleles, especially DR and DQ, made assigning TCR associations to individual alleles difficult. According to a later analysis, most CMV-associated TCR beta chains appeared to be HLA-restricted, and the HLA associations seemed to be driven largely by CMV exposure. While some public TCRs were present in many individuals, most TCR sequences turned up only very rarely across donors. The presence/absence analyses assumed that sequencing depth was roughly uniform across donors, and that assumption may not be true. Over 15 rarely observed V segments, including chromosome 9 orphons, were excluded from the earlier analysis of approximately 500 of the donors because counts were too low. An earlier analysis of 587 of the donors showed that most TCR beta V segments appeared in productive rearrangements either about 87% or about 30% of the time, which broadly matched IMGT annotations. According to a later analysis, TCR association rates differed among HLA loci, with DRB1 alleles showing the most associated TCRs and HLA-C alleles showing the fewest.

The V and J segments used are TRBV7-2 and TRBJ2-7; the D gene is unclear. The sequenced sample consisted of PBMCs. This sequence originates from a woman in her twenties or thirties in good health and CMV-seronegative. The sequenced DNA is TGTGCCAGCAGCGCGCAAGTCTACGAGCAGTACTTC. This translates into CASSAQVYEQYF. The full variable domain, with segments outside the CDR3 supplied by the reference TRBV7-2 and TRBJ2-7 proteins, appears as GAGVSQSPSNKVTEKGKDVELRCDPISGHTALYWYRQSLGQGLEFLIYFQGNSAPDKSGLPSDRFSAERTGGSVSTLTIQRTQQEDSAVYLCASSAQVYEQYFGPGTRLTVT.